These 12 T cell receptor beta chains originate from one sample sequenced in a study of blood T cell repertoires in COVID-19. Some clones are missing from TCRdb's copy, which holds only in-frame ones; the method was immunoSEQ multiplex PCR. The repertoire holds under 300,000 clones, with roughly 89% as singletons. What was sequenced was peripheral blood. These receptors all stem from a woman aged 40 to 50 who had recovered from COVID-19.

DNA for the CDR3: TGTGCCAGTAGTATAGTGTCAGGGACAGATACGCAGTATTTT. Translation: CASSIVSGTDTQYF. The rearrangement joins TRBV19 to TRBJ2-3, with D possibly being TRBD1 (5 bases). The CDR3 has 14 amino acids. V gave up 1 base and J gave up 3 bases, with 8 bases separating them. Germline-derived CDR1 and CDR2 are LNHDA and SQIVND (reference sequence).

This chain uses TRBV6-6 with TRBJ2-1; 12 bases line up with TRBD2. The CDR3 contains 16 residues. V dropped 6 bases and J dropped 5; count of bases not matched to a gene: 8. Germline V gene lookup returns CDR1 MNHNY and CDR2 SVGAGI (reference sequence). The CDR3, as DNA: TGTGCCAGCAGCCTAACAACTAGCGGGGGGCACAATGAGCAGTTCTTC. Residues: CASSLTTSGGHNEQFF.

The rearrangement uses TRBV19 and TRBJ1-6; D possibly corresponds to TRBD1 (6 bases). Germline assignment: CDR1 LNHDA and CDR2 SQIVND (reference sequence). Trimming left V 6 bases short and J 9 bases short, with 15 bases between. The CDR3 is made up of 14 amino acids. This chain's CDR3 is CASSQGTSLSPLHF. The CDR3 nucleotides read TGTGCCAGTAGCCAGGGGACGTCACTTTCACCCCTCCACTTT.

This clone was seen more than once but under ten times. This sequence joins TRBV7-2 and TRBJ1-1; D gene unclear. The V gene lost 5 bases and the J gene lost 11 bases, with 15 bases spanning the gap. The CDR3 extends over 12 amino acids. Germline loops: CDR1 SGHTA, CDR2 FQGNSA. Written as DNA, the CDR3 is TGTGCCAGCAGCCCGGCGTTGTCCGGGGCTTTCTTT. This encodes CASSPALSGAFF. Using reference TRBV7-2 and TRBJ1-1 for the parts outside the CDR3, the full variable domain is GAGVSQSPSNKVTEKGKDVELRCDPISGHTALYWYRQSLGQGLEFLIYFQGNSAPDKSGLPSDRFSAERTGGSVSTLTIQRTQQEDSAVYLCASSPALSGAFFGQGTRLTVV.

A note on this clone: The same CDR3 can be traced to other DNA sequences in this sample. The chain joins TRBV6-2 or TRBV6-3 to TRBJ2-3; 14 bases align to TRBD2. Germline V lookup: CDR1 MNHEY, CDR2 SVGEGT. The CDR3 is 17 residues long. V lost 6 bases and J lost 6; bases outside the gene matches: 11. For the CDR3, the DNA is TGTGCCAGCAGCCCCCGACTAGCGGGAGGGCCTTCGGATACGCAGTATTTT. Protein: CASSPRLAGGPSDTQYF.

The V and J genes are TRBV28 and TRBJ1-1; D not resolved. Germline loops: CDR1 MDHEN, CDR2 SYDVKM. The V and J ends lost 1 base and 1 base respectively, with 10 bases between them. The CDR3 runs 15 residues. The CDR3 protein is CASSLFAAGNTEAFF. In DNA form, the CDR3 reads TGTGCCAGCAGTTTATTTGCAGCAGGGAACACTGAAGCTTTCTTT.

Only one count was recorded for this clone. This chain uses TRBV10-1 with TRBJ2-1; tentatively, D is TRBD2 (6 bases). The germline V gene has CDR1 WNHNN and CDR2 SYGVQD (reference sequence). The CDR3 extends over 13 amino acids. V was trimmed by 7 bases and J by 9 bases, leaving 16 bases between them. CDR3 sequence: CASTQNPGGEQFF. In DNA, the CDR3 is TGCGCCAGCACCCAAAATCCCGGGGGTGAGCAGTTCTTC.

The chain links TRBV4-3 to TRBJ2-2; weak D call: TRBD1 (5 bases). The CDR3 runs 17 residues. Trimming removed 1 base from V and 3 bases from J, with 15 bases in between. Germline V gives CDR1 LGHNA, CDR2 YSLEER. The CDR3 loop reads CASSQGTRGADTGELFF. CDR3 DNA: TGCGCCAGCAGCCAAGGGACAAGGGGCGCCGACACCGGGGAGCTGTTTTTT.

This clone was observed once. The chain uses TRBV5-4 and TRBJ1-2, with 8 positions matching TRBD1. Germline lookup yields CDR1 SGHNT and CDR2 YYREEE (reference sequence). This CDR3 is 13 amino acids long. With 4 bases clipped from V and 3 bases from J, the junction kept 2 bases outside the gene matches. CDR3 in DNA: TGTGCCAGCAGCAAGGGACAGGACTATGGCTACACCTTC. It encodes CASSKGQDYGYTF.

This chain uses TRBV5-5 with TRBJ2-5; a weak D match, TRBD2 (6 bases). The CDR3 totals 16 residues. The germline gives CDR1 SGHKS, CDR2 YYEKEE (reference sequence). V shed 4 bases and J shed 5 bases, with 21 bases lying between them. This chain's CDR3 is CASSVHRDSRWETQYF. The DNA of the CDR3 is TGTGCCAGCAGCGTCCACCGGGACTCCAGATGGGAGACCCAGTACTTC.

As DNA, the CDR3 is TGTGCCAGCAGCCAAGGGGGGACAGGGGGAAAGGATGGCTACACCTTC. Translating it yields CASSQGGTGGKDGYTF. The chain carries TRBV4-2 and TRBJ1-2; 11 bases match TRBD1. Germline V gives CDR1 LGHNA, CDR2 YNFKEQ. J lost 6 bases, V lost 1 base, and 7 bases had no gene match. This CDR3 contains 16 residues.

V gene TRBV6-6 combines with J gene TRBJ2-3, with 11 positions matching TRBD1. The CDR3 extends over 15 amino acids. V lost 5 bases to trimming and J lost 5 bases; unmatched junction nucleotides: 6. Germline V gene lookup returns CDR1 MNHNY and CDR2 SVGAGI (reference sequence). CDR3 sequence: CASSGSGTGGDTQYF. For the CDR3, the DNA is TGTGCCAGCAGTGGATCCGGGACAGGGGGAGATACGCAGTATTTT.